What follows describes a single TCR beta chain. Its antigen is not known. The entry originates in a study of shared clonotypes between healthy human individuals. The study, taken as a whole, reports: A reduction in generation probabilities was seen for non-shared clonotypes relative to those shared by all four donors. Few donors restricted represented genetic and exposure-history diversity.

V shed 2 bases and J shed 6 bases, with 14 bases lying between them. Per the germline V gene, CDR1 is LNHNV and CDR2 is YYDKDF (reference sequence). The CDR3 is 15 residues long. Sorted-subset replicate PCRs used 150 to 200 ng of genomic DNA. This amount corresponded to some 32,000 T cell genomes. Assay: immunoSEQ multiplex PCR; the TCRdb copy retains only in-frame clones and omits some. The sample contains roughly 2 million clones, nearly 97% of which appear only once. This chain joins TRBV15 and TRBJ1-5; D not certain. The specimen sequenced was naive CD4+ T cells sorted from blood. Subset described: CD45RA+ positively selected. This receptor was obtained from a man in his late teens or twenties in good health. CDR3: CATSRNLDSGQPQHF. As DNA, the CDR3 is TGTGCCACCAGCAGAAACCTGGACTCGGGTCAGCCCCAGCATTTT.